These 10 T cell receptor beta chains came from one sample sequenced in a study of T-cell memory formation after mild COVID-19 (dated by TCRdb to about 2021). Library preparation was by 5' RACE. Sequenced using an Illumina NovaSeq 6000. The public reads were run again by TCRdb, first through fastp at Q25 and then through MiXCR, and only productive beta chains were kept. One record per CDR3 amino acid sequence lists the most common genes and DNA. Within this sample are a few hundred thousand distinct CDR3 sequences, with around 25% of them counted one time only. Clones ranked in the top ten supply approximately 12% of the sample. Sequencing input: PBMCs or a T cell subset sorted from them (not recorded which). Source of these receptors: an adult woman who had mild COVID-19 (a few samples of this study predate the infection). The sample titles of this study are shuffled in the database, so cell type and time point are left out; the donor was told from shared clones.

V and J are TRBV5-1 and TRBJ2-7, with D unclear. CDR1 and CDR2 (germline): SGHRS, YFSETQ. The CDR3 length is 14 residues. Trimming took off 1 base at V and 6 bases at J, with 14 bases between the two ends. CDR3: CASSLLPAPSEQYV. The DNA of the CDR3 is TGCGCCAGCAGCTTGCTGCCAGCCCCAAGCGAGCAGTACGTC.

The V gene is TRBV3-1, the J gene TRBJ1-2; tentatively, D is TRBD1 (6 bases). The ends were cut back, 0 bases at V and 2 bases at J, with 10 bases in the middle. Germline assignment: CDR1 LGHDT and CDR2 YNNKEL (reference sequence). The CDR3 runs 15 residues. CDR3 DNA: TGTGCCAGCAGCCAAGATTGGACAGAGAACTATGGCTACACCTTC. Translated, it gives CASSQDWTENYGYTF.

This clonotype was seen only a few times. V gene TRBV2 combines with J gene TRBJ2-7; D tentatively fits TRBD1 or TRBD2 (6 bases each). This CDR3 spans 13 amino acids. With 8 bases removed from V and 4 bases from J, the gap between germline ends came to 15 bases. The germline V gene encodes CDR1 SNHLY and CDR2 FYNNEI. The CDR3 bases are TGTGCCAGCGGGACGGGGGCGCGGTACGAGCAGTACTTC. Residues: CASGTGARYEQYF.

This chain joins TRBV6-6 and TRBJ2-5, with TRBD2 identical over 12 bases. The CDR3 loop spans 18 amino acids. V shed 2 bases, J shed 5 bases, and the junction held 12 bases outside the gene matches. Germline V lookup: CDR1 MNHNY, CDR2 SVGAGI (reference sequence). The CDR3 sequence: CASSYGASGGALRETQYF. The CDR3 DNA reads TGTGCCAGCAGTTACGGAGCTAGCGGGGGGGCCTTGAGGGAGACCCAGTACTTC.

This clonotype was observed at least ten times. The V call is TRBV12-3 or TRBV12-4, the J call TRBJ2-7, with no clear D. This CDR3 spans 13 amino acids. V was pared by 1 base and J by 2 bases, with 6 bases between. DNA for the CDR3: TGTGCCAGCAGTTTAGGCGGTCCCTACGAGCAGTACTTC. The encoded protein is CASSLGGPYEQYF.

This chain uses TRBV6-1 with TRBJ1-1; D remains ambiguous. V shed 4 bases and J shed 8 bases, with 8 bases lying between them. CDR3 length equals 11 residues. Germline V lookup: CDR1 MNHNS, CDR2 SASEGT. The CDR3 protein is CASSAWKEAFF. The CDR3 DNA reads TGTGCCAGCAGTGCATGGAAGGAAGCTTTCTTT.

This clonotype was counted between two and nine times. V gene TRBV18 combines with J gene TRBJ2-3; D might be TRBD1 (6 bases). The CDR3 totals 15 residues. V lost 4 bases and J lost 4, with 15 bases in between. Looked up from germline, CDR1 is KGHSH and CDR2 is LQKENI. The CDR3 DNA reads TGTGCCAGCTCACTTACAGGGCTCGGCGCAGATACGCAGTATTTT. Protein product: CASSLTGLGADTQYF.

The chain employs TRBV5-1 and TRBJ1-5; D gene unclear. Germline loops: CDR1 SGHRS, CDR2 YFSETQ. The CDR3 spans 15 residues. Trimming removed 0 bases from V and 6 bases from J, with 13 bases in between. CDR3 bases: TGCGCCAGCAGCTTGGCCGGAGGGTCGACTCAGCCCCAGCATTTT. Protein sequence: CASSLAGGSTQPQHF. Together with reference TRBV5-1 and TRBJ1-5, the CDR3 gives the full variable domain: KAGVTQTPRYLIKTRGQQVTLSCSPISGHRSVSWYQQTPGQGLQFLFEYFSETQRNKGNFPGRFSGRQFSNSRSEMNVSTLELGDSALYLCASSLAGGSTQPQHFGDGTRLSIL.

This clonotype was detected a few times. The DNA for the CDR3 is TGCAGTGCTGATCTGGTGGATACGGCCCAGTACTTC. As protein: CSADLVDTAQYF. The chain uses TRBV20-1 and TRBJ2-5; no clear D. Germline CDR1 and CDR2: DFQATT and SNEGSKA (reference sequence). V was pared by 5 bases and J by 9 bases, with 16 bases between. This CDR3 has 12 amino acids.

V and J are TRBV20-1 and TRBJ2-7; TRBD1 matches at 11 bases. The germline V gene encodes CDR1 DFQATT and CDR2 SNEGSKA (reference sequence). After removal of 1 base from V and 2 bases from J, the junction contained 7 bases not matched to a gene. The CDR3 loop spans 16 amino acids. In DNA form, the CDR3 reads TGCAGTGCTAGAGGAGGACCGGGACAGGGGGCCTACGAGCAGTACTTC. Protein sequence: CSARGGPGQGAYEQYF.